The present entry profiles one T cell receptor beta chain with its context. Antigen unknown. The CDR3 length is 16 residues. Per germline, CDR1 SGHVS and CDR2 FNYEAQ. The V gene end was trimmed by 5 bases and the J gene end by 6 bases; junction bases not matched to a gene: 9. This sample was taken from a study of cytomegalovirus exposure and HLA in healthy donors. PCR primers comprised 60 Vbeta and 13 Jbeta primers. Original handling: A later analysis tallied about 80 million unique TCR beta chains, some 10 million of them shared. Measured with immunoSEQ multiplex PCR; TCRdb has only the in-frame clones, and not every one. D and trimming come from the DNA, and the V and J calls and clone size come from that table. The data show 140,000 to 150,000 clones, 65% to 80% seen once. The study's findings and limits: In a later analysis, compared with equally common non-associated chains, HLA-associated beta chains were more expanded. Rarity held for most TCR sequences, but there were some public TCRs that occurred in many donors.

Regarding donors, all were healthy bone marrow donors. Sequencing used PBMCs. The chain uses TRBV7-6 and TRBJ2-1; 11 bases map to TRBD2. The sequence came from a man aged 35 to 55 in good health and CMV-seropositive. The CDR3 sequence: CASSEFSGRAFNEQFF. The CDR3 DNA reads TGTGCCAGCAGCGAATTTAGCGGGAGGGCCTTCAATGAGCAGTTCTTC. The full variable domain, with the rest looked up from reference TRBV7-6 and TRBJ2-1, is GAGVSQSPRYKVTKRGQDVALRCDPISGHVSLYWYRQALGQGPEFLTYFNYEAQQDKSGLPNDRFSAERPEGSISTLTIQRTEQRDSAMYRCASSEFSGRAFNEQFFGPGTRLTVL.